This paragraph reports one TCR beta chain. Its cognate antigen is unknown. Germline V CDR1 and CDR2: LNHDA, SQIVND (reference sequence). Trimming removed 5 bases at V and 1 base at J, with 16 bases between. The CDR3 is 16 residues long. This specimen comes from a study of cytomegalovirus exposure and HLA in healthy donors. Study-level information: Sequencing of 150 million to 200 million T cells in an earlier analysis found around 100 million unique TCR beta sequences. Ancestry clustering placed about 80% of roughly 400 genotyped donors in the Caucasian-associated cluster. Study results and caveats: The study flagged some 170 TCR beta chains as cytomegalovirus-associated. The availability of immune exposure information extended only to CMV serostatus.

Primers for the PCR totalled 60 Vbeta and 13 Jbeta. Measured with immunoSEQ multiplex PCR; TCRdb has only the in-frame clones, and not every one. The sample is made up of about 140,000 clones, and the top ten hold 2% to 3% of it. The chain recombines TRBV19 with TRBJ2-3; possible D gene TRBD1, 5 bases. What was sequenced was PBMCs. The sequence derives from a man aged 40-49 years in good health and CMV-seronegative. CDR3: CASSVLGPRGTDTQYF. For the CDR3, the DNA is TGTGCCAGTAGTGTGTTGGGGCCGAGAGGCACAGATACGCAGTATTTT.